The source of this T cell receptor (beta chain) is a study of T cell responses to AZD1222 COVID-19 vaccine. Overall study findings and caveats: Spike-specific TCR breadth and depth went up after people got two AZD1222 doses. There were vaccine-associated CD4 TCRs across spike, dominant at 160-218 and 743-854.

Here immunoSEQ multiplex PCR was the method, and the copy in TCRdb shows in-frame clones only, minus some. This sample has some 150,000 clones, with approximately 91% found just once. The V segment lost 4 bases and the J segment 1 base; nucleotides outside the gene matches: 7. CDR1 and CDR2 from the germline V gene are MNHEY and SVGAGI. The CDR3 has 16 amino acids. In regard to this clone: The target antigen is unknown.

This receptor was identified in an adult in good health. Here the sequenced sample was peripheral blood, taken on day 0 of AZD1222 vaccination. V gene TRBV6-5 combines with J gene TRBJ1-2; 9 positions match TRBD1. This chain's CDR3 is CASSLTGGPSNYGYTF. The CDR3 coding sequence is TGTGCCAGCAGTTTGACAGGGGGACCGAGTAACTATGGCTACACCTTC.